Sequencing of this T cell receptor (beta chain) was carried out in a study of early T cells in non-severe SARS-CoV-2 infection. A remark on this clonotype: Its matching antigen is unknown.

Unique molecular identifiers were attached to individual cDNA molecules. TCRdb ran MiXCR on the 5' RACE reads and lists one entry per CDR3 protein. The profile covers roughly 63,000 distinct CDR3 sequences, with around 12% appearing a single time and more than 3.5% taken by the ten largest. V was trimmed by 7 bases and J by 4 bases, leaving 10 bases between them. CDR1 is MDHEN, CDR2 SYDVKM, per germline. The CDR3 totals 12 residues. Study-wide findings and caveats: Clonotype matching in VDJdb favored anti-spike CD8 responses and did not capture private and CD4 specificities.

The sample was whole blood. This sequence was found in an adult who was a healthcare worker with PCR-confirmed SARS-CoV-2 infection or an uninfected control (not recorded which). The chain is built from TRBV28 and TRBJ1-2; D gene uncertain. CDR3 in amino acids: CASTTSVYGYTF. The CDR3 nucleotides are TGTGCCAGCACCACGTCGGTCTATGGCTACACCTTC.